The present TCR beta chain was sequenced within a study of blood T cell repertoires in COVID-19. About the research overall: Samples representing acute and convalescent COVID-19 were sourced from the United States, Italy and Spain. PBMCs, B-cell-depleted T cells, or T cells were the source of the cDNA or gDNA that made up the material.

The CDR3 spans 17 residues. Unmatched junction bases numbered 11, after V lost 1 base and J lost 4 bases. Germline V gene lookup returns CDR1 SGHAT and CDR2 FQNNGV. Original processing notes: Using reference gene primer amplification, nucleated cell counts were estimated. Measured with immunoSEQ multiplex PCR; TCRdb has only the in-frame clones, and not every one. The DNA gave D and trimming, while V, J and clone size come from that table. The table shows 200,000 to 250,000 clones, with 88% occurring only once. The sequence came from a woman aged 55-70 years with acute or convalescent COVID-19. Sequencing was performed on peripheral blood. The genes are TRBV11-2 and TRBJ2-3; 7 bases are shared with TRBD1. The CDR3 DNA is TGTGCCAGCAGCTTAGGTGTGACAGGGTCGAAGGCAGATACGCAGTATTTT. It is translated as CASSLGVTGSKADTQYF.